This paragraph covers one T cell receptor (beta chain) sequence. This entry belongs to a study of control samples from healthy donors and cancer patients. Germline V lookup: CDR1 SGHKS, CDR2 YYEKEE (reference sequence). This CDR3 has 13 residues. The V gene lost 2 bases and the J gene lost 6 bases, with 10 bases spanning the gap. Produced via immunoSEQ multiplex PCR; TCRdb's table is partial and in-frame only. The table has tens of thousands of clones, over 85% seen once; the top ten hold approximately 5%. This receptor was identified in a man in his 60s with colorectal cancer. Sequencing was performed on PBMCs. The V call is TRBV5-5, the J call TRBJ2-3; no firm D call. CDR3 DNA: TGTGCCAGCAGCTTTCCGGGCCTGGATACGCAGTATTTT. Translation gives CASSFPGLDTQYF.